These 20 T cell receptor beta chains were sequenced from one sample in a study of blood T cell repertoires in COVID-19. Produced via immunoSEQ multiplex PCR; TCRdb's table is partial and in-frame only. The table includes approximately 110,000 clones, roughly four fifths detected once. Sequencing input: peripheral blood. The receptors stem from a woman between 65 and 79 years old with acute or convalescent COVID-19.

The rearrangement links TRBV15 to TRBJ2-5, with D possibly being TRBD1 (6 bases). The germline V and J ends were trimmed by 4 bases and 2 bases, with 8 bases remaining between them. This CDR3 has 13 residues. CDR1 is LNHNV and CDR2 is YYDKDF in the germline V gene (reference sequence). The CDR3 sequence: CATSIQGQETQYF. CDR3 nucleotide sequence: TGTGCCACCAGCATACAGGGTCAAGAGACCCAGTACTTC.

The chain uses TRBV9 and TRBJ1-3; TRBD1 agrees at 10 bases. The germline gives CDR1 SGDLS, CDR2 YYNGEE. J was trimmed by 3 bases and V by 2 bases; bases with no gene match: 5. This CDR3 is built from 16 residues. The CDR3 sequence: CASSVDGTGVGNTIYF. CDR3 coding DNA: TGTGCCAGCAGCGTTGACGGGACAGGGGTTGGAAACACCATATATTTT.

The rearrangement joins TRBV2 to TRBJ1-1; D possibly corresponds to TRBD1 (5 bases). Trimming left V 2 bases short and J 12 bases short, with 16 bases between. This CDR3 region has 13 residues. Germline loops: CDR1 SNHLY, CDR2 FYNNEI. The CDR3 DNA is TGTGCCAGCAGTGAAAGGTTCAGGGATGAGCCTTTCTTT. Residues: CASSERFRDEPFF.

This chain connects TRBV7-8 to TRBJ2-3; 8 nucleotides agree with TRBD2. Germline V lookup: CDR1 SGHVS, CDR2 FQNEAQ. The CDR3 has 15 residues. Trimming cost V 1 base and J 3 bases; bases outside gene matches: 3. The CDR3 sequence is CASSLDASGTDTQYF. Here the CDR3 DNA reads TGTGCCAGCAGCTTAGATGCTAGCGGGACAGATACGCAGTATTTT.

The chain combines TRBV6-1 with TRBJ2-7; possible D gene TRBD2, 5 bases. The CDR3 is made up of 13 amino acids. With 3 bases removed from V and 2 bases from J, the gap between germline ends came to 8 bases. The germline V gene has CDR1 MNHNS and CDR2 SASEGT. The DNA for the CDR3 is TGTGCCAGCAGTGAGCCGGGAACCTACGAGCAGTACTTC. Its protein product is CASSEPGTYEQYF.

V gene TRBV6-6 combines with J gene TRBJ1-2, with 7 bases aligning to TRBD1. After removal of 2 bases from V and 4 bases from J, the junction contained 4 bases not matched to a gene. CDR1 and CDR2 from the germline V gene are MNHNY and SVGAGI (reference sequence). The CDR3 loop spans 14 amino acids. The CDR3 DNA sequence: TGTGCCAGCAGTTACCCCGGGACAGTCTATGGCTACACCTTC. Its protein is CASSYPGTVYGYTF.

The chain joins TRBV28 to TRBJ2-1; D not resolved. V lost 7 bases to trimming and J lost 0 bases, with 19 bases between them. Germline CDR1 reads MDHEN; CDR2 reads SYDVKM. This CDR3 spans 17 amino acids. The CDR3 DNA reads TGTGCCAGCACCAACCTCCTTACCGGTAGCTCCTACAATGAGCAGTTCTTC. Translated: CASTNLLTGSSYNEQFF.

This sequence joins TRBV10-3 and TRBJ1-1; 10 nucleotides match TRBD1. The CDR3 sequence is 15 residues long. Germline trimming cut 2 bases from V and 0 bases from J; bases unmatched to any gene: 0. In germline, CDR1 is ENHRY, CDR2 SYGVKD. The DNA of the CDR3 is TGTGCCATCAGTGAGGGGACAGGGGTGAACACTGAAGCTTTCTTT. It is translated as CAISEGTGVNTEAFF.

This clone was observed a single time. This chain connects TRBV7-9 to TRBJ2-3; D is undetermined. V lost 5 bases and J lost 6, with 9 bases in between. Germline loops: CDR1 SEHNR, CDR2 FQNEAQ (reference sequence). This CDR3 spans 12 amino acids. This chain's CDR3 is CASSPVGDTQYF. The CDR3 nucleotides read TGTGCCAGCAGCCCCGTCGGGGATACGCAGTATTTT.

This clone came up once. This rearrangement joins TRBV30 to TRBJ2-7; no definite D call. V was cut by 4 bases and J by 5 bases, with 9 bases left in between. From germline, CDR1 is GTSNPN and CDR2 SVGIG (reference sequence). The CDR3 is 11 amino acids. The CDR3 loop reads CAWTRSHEQYF. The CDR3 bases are TGTGCCTGGACCCGTTCCCACGAGCAGTACTTC.

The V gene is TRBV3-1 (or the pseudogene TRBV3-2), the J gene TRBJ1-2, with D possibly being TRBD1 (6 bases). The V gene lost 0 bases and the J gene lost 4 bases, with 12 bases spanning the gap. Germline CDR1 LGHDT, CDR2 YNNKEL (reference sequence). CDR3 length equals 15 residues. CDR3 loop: CASSQDRGHFYGYTF. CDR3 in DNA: TGTGCCAGCAGCCAAGATAGGGGACACTTCTATGGCTACACCTTC.

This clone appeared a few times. The CDR3 sequence is CASSVPRVTGIYGYTF. Written as DNA, the CDR3 is TGTGCCAGCAGCGTACCACGAGTAACAGGGATCTATGGCTACACCTTC. The chain is built from TRBV11-2 and TRBJ1-2; TRBD1 is a possible D gene (6 bases). Germline CDR1 reads SGHAT; CDR2 reads FQNNGV. The CDR3 runs to 16 residues. Trimming took 5 bases from V and 4 from J, leaving 20 bases between them.

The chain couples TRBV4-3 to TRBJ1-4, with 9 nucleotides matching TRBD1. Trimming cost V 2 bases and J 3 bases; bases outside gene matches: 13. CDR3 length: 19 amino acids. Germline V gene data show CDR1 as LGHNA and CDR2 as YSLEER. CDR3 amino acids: CASSQSGQGATPANEKLFF. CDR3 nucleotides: TGCGCCAGCAGCCAATCGGGACAGGGAGCCACTCCGGCTAATGAAAAACTGTTTTTT.

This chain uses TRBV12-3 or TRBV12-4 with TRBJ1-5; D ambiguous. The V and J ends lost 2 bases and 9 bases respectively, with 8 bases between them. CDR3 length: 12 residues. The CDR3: CASSLTPGPQHF. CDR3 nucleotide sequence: TGTGCCAGCAGTTTAACCCCGGGGCCCCAGCATTTT.

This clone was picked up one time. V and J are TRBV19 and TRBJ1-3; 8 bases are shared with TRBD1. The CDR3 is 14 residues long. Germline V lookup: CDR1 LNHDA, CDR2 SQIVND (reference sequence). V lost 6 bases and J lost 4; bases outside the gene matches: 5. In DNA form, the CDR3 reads TGTGCCAGTAGCCTGACAGGGGCCGGAAACACCATATATTTT. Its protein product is CASSLTGAGNTIYF.

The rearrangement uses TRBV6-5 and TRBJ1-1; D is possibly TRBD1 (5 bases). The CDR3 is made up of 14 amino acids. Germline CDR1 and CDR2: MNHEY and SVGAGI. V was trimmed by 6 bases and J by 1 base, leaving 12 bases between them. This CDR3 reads CASSLLRGNTEAFF. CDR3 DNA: TGTGCCAGCAGCCTCCTTAGGGGGAACACTGAAGCTTTCTTT.

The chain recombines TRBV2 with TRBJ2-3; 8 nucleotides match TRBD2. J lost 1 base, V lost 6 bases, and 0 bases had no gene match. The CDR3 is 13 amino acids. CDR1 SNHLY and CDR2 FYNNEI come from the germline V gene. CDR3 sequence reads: CASRLAGTDTQYF. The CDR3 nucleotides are TGTGCCAGCAGACTAGCGGGCACAGATACGCAGTATTTT.

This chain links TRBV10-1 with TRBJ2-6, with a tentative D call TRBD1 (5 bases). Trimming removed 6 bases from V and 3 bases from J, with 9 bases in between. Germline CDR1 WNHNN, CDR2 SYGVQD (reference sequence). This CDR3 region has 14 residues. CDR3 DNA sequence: TGCGCCAGCAGCGCGACAGTTGGGGCCAACGTCCTGACTTTC. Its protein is CASSATVGANVLTF.

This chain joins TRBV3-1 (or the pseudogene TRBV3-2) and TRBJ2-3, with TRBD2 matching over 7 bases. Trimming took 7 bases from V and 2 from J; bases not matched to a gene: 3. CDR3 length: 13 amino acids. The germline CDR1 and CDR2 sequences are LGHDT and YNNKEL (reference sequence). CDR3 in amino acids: CASTLAATDTQYF. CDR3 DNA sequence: TGTGCCAGCACCCTAGCGGCCACAGATACGCAGTATTTT.

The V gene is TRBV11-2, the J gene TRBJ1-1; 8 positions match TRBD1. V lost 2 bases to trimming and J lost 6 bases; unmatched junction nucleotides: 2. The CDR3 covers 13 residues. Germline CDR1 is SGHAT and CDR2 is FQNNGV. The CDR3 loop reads CASSLPGQAEAFF. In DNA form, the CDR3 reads TGTGCCAGCAGCTTACCGGGACAGGCTGAAGCTTTCTTT.